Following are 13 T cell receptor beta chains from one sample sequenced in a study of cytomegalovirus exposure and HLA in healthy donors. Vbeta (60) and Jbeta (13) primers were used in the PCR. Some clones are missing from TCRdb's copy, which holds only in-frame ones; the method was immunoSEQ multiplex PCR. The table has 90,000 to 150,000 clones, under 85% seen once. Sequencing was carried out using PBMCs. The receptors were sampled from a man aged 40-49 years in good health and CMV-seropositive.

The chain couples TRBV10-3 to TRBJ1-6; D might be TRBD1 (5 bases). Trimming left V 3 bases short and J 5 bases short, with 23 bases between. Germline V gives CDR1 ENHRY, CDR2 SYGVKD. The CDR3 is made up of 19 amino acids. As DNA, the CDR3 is TGTGCCATCAGTGATATTGTACGGGTGGGGCAGGAGAATAATTCACCCCTCCACTTT. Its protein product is CAISDIVRVGQENNSPLHF.

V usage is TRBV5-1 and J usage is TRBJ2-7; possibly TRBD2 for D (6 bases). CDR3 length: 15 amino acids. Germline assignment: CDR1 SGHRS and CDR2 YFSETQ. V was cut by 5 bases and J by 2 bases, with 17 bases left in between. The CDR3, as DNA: TGCGCCAGCAGATCCGAGGAGGGGATTCCCTACGAGCAGTACTTC. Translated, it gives CASRSEEGIPYEQYF.

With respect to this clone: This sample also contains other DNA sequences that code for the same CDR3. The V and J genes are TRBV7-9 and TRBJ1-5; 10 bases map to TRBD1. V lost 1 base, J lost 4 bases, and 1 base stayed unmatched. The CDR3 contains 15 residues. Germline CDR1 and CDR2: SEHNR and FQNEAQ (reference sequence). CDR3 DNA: TGTGCCAGCAGCTTAGGGGACAGGGGTAATCAGCCCCAGCATTTT. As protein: CASSLGDRGNQPQHF.

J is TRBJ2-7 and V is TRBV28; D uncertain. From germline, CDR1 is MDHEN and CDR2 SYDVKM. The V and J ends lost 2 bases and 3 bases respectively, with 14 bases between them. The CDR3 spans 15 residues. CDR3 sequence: CASSLEVQLFYEQYF. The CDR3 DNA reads TGTGCCAGCAGTTTAGAGGTCCAACTCTTCTACGAGCAGTACTTC.

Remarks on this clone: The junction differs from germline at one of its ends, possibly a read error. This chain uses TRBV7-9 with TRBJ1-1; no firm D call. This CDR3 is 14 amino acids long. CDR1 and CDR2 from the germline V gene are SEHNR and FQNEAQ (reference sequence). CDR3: CSSSLSRPNTEAFF. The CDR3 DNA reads TGTTCCAGCAGCTTATCGCGCCCGAACACTGAAGCTTTCTTT.

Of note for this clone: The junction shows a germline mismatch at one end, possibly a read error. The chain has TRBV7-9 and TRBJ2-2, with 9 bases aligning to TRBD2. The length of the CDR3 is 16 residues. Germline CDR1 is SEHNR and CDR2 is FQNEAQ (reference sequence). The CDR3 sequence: CSSIFFSGGNTGELFF. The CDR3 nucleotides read TGTTCCAGCATCTTCTTTAGCGGGGGGAACACCGGGGAGCTGTTTTTT.

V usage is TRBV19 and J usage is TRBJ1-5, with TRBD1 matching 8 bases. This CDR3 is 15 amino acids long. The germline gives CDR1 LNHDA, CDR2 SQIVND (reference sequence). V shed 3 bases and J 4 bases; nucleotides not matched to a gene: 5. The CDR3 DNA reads TGTGCCAGTAGTATGATCGACAGGGGTAATCAGCCCCAGCATTTT. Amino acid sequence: CASSMIDRGNQPQHF.

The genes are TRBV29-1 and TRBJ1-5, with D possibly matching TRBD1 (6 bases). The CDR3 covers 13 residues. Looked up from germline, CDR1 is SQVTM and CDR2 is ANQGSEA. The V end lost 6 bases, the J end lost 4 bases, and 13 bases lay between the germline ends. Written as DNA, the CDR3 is TGCAGCGTAGGCACAGGGAGTAATCAGCCCCAGCATTTT. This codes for CSVGTGSNQPQHF.

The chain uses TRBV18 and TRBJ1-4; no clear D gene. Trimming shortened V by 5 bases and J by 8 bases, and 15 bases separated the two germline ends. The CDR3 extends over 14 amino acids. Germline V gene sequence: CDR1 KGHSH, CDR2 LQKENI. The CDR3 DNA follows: TGTGCCAGCTCATCCTTGCGCCCACCCGAAAAACTGTTTTTT. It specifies CASSSLRPPEKLFF.

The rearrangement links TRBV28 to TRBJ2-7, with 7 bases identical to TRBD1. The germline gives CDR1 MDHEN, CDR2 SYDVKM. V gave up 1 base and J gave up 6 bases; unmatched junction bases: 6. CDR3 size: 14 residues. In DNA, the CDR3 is TGTGCCAGCAGTTTATCATTGACAGGGCGCGAGCAGTACTTC. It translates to CASSLSLTGREQYF.

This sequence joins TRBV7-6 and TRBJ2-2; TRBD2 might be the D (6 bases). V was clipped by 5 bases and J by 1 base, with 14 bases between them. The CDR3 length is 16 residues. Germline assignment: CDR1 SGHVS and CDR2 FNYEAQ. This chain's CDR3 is CASSRRGEENTGELFF. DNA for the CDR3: TGTGCCAGCAGCCGTAGAGGGGAGGAGAACACCGGGGAGCTGTTTTTT.

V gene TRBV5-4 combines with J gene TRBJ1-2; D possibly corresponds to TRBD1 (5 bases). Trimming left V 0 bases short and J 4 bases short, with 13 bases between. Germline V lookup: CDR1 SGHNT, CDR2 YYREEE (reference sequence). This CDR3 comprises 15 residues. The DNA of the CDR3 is TGTGCCAGCAGCTTGGGGGGGGTTGAGGGCTATGGCTACACCTTC. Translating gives CASSLGGVEGYGYTF.

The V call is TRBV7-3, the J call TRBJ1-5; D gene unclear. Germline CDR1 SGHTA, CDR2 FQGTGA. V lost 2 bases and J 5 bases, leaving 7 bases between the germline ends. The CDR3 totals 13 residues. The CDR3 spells CASSLVRDQPQHF. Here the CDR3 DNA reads TGTGCCAGCAGCTTAGTGAGGGATCAGCCCCAGCATTTT. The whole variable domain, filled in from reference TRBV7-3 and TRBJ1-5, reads GAGVSQTPSNKVTEKGKYVELRCDPISGHTALYWYRQSLGQGPEFLIYFQGTGAADDSGLPNDRFFAVRPEGSVSTLKIQRTERGDSAVYLCASSLVRDQPQHFGDGTRLSIL.